These 22 T cell receptor beta chains were all obtained from the same sample, sequenced in a study of shared clonotypes between healthy human individuals. The assay was immunoSEQ multiplex PCR, and TCRdb's table has in-frame clones only and misses some. Found here are 150,000 to 200,000 clones, roughly 93% of them singletons; the top ten hold 0.067%. Sequenced material: naive CD4+ T cells sorted from blood. Specified subset: CD45RA+ positively selected. The receptors were sampled from a young woman in good health.

The rearrangement uses TRBV27 and TRBJ2-7, with 7 nucleotides matching TRBD2. V lost 5 bases, J lost 0 bases, and 7 bases stayed unmatched. CDR1 is MNHEY, CDR2 SMNVEV, per germline (reference sequence). The CDR3 sequence is 15 residues long. The DNA for the CDR3 is TGTGCCAGCAGTCCAATCGGGGGGTTCTCCTACGAGCAGTACTTC. It encodes CASSPIGGFSYEQYF.

The chain uses TRBV5-6 and TRBJ1-2, with a tentative D call TRBD1 (5 bases). Trimming removed 2 bases at V and 1 base at J, with 12 bases between. CDR1 is SGHDT and CDR2 is YYEEEE in the germline V gene. This CDR3 has 15 residues. The CDR3 bases are TGTGCCAGCAGCTTAGCGGCAGGGAATAACTATGGCTACACCTTC. Residues: CASSLAAGNNYGYTF. The full variable domain, in which reference TRBV5-6 and TRBJ1-2 provide the parts outside the CDR3, is DAGVTQSPTHLIKTRGQQVTLRCSPKSGHDTVSWYQQALGQGPQFIFQYYEEEERQRGNFPDRFSGHQFPNYSSELNVNALLLGDSALYLCASSLAAGNNYGYTFGSGTRLTVV.

V usage is TRBV2 and J usage is TRBJ2-7; D ambiguous. Germline assignment: CDR1 SNHLY and CDR2 FYNNEI. The length of the CDR3 is 16 residues. Trimming took off 6 bases at V and 3 bases at J, with 21 bases between the two ends. In DNA form, the CDR3 reads TGTGCCAGCAGGAAAACCCTGGGCGGCCCGATCTACGAGCAGTACTTC. This sequence encodes CASRKTLGGPIYEQYF.

The J gene is TRBJ2-7, the V gene TRBV13; D may be TRBD2 (6 bases). This CDR3 contains 14 residues. Germline-derived CDR1 and CDR2 are PRHDT and FYEKMQ (reference sequence). V was trimmed by 6 bases and J by 0 bases, leaving 12 bases between them. The CDR3 is CASSRDFSSYEQYF. DNA of the CDR3: TGTGCCAGCAGTCGGGACTTCAGCTCCTACGAGCAGTACTTC.

The chain links TRBV7-9 to TRBJ1-1; maybe TRBD1 (6 bases). V gave up 5 bases and J gave up 1 base, with 17 bases separating them. This CDR3 is 16 amino acids long. Germline V gene lookup returns CDR1 SEHNR and CDR2 FQNEAQ (reference sequence). The CDR3 loop reads CASSPKPNRANTEAFF. CDR3 sequence (DNA): TGTGCCAGCAGCCCCAAGCCGAACAGGGCGAACACTGAAGCTTTCTTT.

This sequence joins TRBV2 and TRBJ2-2, with a tentative D call TRBD2 (5 bases). Germline V gene lookup returns CDR1 SNHLY and CDR2 FYNNEI. V lost 4 bases, J lost 5 bases, and 11 bases lay in between. This CDR3 has 14 residues. The CDR3 region is CASSAQLETGELFF. DNA of the CDR3: TGTGCCAGCAGTGCCCAACTAGAGACCGGGGAGCTGTTTTTT.

This clone was observed once. The chain has TRBV11-3 and TRBJ2-5; D is perhaps TRBD2 (5 bases). The CDR3 loop spans 12 amino acids. CDR1 and CDR2 (germline): SGHNT, YENEEA. Trimming removed 5 bases from V and 4 bases from J, with 8 bases in between. The CDR3 nucleotides are TGTGCCAGCAGCCATGGGAGAGAGACCCAGTACTTC. It specifies CASSHGRETQYF.

This rearrangement joins TRBV5-1 to TRBJ2-7; 8 bases are a match to TRBD2. The CDR3 sequence is 15 residues long. After removal of 4 bases from V and 3 bases from J, the junction contained 9 bases not matched to a gene. The V gene's germline CDR1 is SGHRS and CDR2 YFSETQ. The CDR3 here is CASSETSEMIYEQYF. The CDR3 bases are TGCGCCAGCAGCGAGACTAGCGAAATGATCTACGAGCAGTACTTC.

This rearrangement joins TRBV2 to TRBJ2-5; 14 bases fit TRBD2. The CDR3 is 14 amino acids. Trimming removed 5 bases from V and 7 bases from J; junction bases left unmatched: 3. In germline, CDR1 is SNHLY, CDR2 FYNNEI. The CDR3 nucleotides read TGTGCCAGCAGTCCAGGGACTAGCGGGAGGACCCAGTACTTC. Amino acid sequence: CASSPGTSGRTQYF.

This clone was observed a single time. The chain links TRBV10-3 to TRBJ2-3; D possibly corresponds to TRBD2 (6 bases). With 0 bases removed from V and 0 bases from J, the gap between germline ends came to 16 bases. Germline CDR1 is ENHRY and CDR2 is SYGVKD. This CDR3 is built from 18 residues. CDR3 DNA: TGTGCCATCAGTGAGTCGACTCGGGGCGGGACTAGCACAGATACGCAGTATTTT. Translation gives CAISESTRGGTSTDTQYF.

J is TRBJ2-7 and V is TRBV5-1, with TRBD1 identical over 9 bases. The CDR3 contains 14 residues. In germline, CDR1 is SGHRS, CDR2 YFSETQ. Trimming cost V 2 bases and J 3 bases; bases outside gene matches: 3. DNA for the CDR3: TGCGCCAGCAGCTTAACAGGGGGCTACTACGAGCAGTACTTC. As protein: CASSLTGGYYEQYF.

The V gene is TRBV10-3, the J gene TRBJ2-4, with 7 bases identical to TRBD1. CDR3 size: 15 residues. In germline, CDR1 is ENHRY, CDR2 SYGVKD. Trimming took 2 bases from V and 4 from J; bases not matched to a gene: 5. CDR3 loop: CAISEAGGSKNIQYF. As DNA, the CDR3 is TGTGCCATCAGTGAGGCAGGGGGTTCAAAAAACATTCAGTACTTC.

The chain combines TRBV28 with TRBJ2-5, with TRBD2 identical over 9 bases. The J call may be incorrect, as the DNA end agrees better with TRBJ2-7. This CDR3 contains 15 residues. CDR1 and CDR2 from the germline V gene are MDHEN and SYDVKM. The CDR3 loop reads CASSFHSGSSYEQYF. Here the CDR3 DNA reads TGTGCCAGCAGTTTCCATAGCGGGAGCTCCTACGAGCAGTACTTC.

This chain links TRBV4-1 with TRBJ2-7, with 13 nucleotides matching TRBD2. Germline CDR1 is MGHRA and CDR2 is YSYEKL. The CDR3 covers 20 residues. The J segment lost 4 bases and the V segment lost 4 bases, leaving 19 bases of the junction unmatched. The CDR3: CASSLFYARTSGSIGYEQYF. The CDR3 nucleotides read TGCGCCAGCAGCCTATTCTACGCCAGGACTAGCGGGAGCATCGGGTACGAGCAGTACTTC.

This chain joins TRBV5-1 and TRBJ2-2; tentative D call: TRBD1 (6 bases). In germline, CDR1 is SGHRS, CDR2 YFSETQ. This CDR3 comprises 19 residues. Trimming shortened V by 1 base and J by 4 bases, and 23 bases separated the two germline ends. The CDR3 protein is CASSLRAEPEEGGTGELFF. In DNA form, the CDR3 reads TGCGCCAGCAGCTTGAGGGCGGAACCAGAGGAAGGGGGCACCGGGGAGCTGTTTTTT. The variable domain in full, completed from reference TRBV5-1 and TRBJ2-2, reads KAGVTQTPRYLIKTRGQQVTLSCSPISGHRSVSWYQQTPGQGLQFLFEYFSETQRNKGNFPGRFSGRQFSNSRSEMNVSTLELGDSALYLCASSLRAEPEEGGTGELFFGEGSRLTVL.

V and J are TRBV27 and TRBJ1-2; 11 nucleotides align to TRBD1. The germline CDR1 and CDR2 sequences are MNHEY and SMNVEV (reference sequence). Trimming cost V 4 bases and J 5 bases; bases outside gene matches: 6. The CDR3 covers 15 residues. CDR3 sequence reads: CASSSGQGASYGYTF. CDR3 nucleotides: TGTGCCAGCAGTTCAGGACAGGGGGCAAGTTATGGCTACACCTTC.

CDR3 sequence: CATTRLAGSYNEQFF. As DNA, the CDR3 is TGTGCCACGACAAGGCTAGCGGGATCTTACAATGAGCAGTTCTTC. The chain joins TRBV15 to TRBJ2-1; 9 positions agree with TRBD2. V shed 9 bases and J 4 bases; nucleotides not matched to a gene: 10. Germline V gene data show CDR1 as LNHNV and CDR2 as YYDKDF (reference sequence). The CDR3 contains 15 residues.

The chain uses TRBV19 and TRBJ1-5; 7 bases agree with TRBD1. After removal of 1 base from V and 5 bases from J, the junction contained 5 bases not matched to a gene. Germline CDR1 reads LNHDA; CDR2 reads SQIVND (reference sequence). The CDR3 loop spans 15 amino acids. CDR3 amino acids: CASSIGRGSHQPQHF. DNA of the CDR3: TGTGCCAGTAGTATAGGCAGGGGGTCCCATCAGCCCCAGCATTTT.

The V call is TRBV10-3, the J call TRBJ1-6; 8 bases fit TRBD1. Germline V lookup: CDR1 ENHRY, CDR2 SYGVKD. CDR3 size: 15 residues. J was trimmed by 10 bases and V by 3 bases; bases with no gene match: 8. The CDR3 sequence: CAISDGTGPGSPLHF. The DNA of the CDR3 is TGTGCCATCAGTGACGGGACAGGACCTGGGTCACCCCTCCACTTT.

This chain connects TRBV28 to TRBJ2-3; unclear D gene. Trimming shortened V by 6 bases and J by 3 bases, and 7 bases separated the two germline ends. The CDR3 is 12 residues long. Per the germline V gene, CDR1 is MDHEN and CDR2 is SYDVKM. CDR3 nucleotide sequence: TGTGCCAGCAGACCCCCGACAGATACGCAGTATTTT. Protein sequence: CASRPPTDTQYF.

CDR3 sequence (DNA): TGTGCCAGCAGTGTAACAGGTATTACTGAAGCTTTCTTT. Translated: CASSVTGITEAFF. V usage is TRBV2 and J usage is TRBJ1-1; a weak D match, TRBD1 (5 bases). V lost 4 bases and J lost 5, with 11 bases in between. This CDR3 has 13 amino acids. Germline-derived CDR1 and CDR2 are SNHLY and FYNNEI. The whole variable domain, filled in from reference TRBV2 and TRBJ1-1, reads EPEVTQTPSHQVTQMGQEVILRCVPISNHLYFYWYRQILGQKVEFLVSFYNNEISEKSEIFDDQFSVERPDGSNFTLKIRSTKLEDSAMYFCASSVTGITEAFFGQGTRLTVV.

The rearrangement uses TRBV19 and TRBJ2-7; TRBD2 aligns across 9 bases. From germline, CDR1 is LNHDA and CDR2 SQIVND (reference sequence). This CDR3 is built from 14 residues. Germline trimming cut 4 bases from V and 6 bases from J; bases unmatched to any gene: 7. This CDR3 reads CASSTLVTSGEQYF. Written as DNA, the CDR3 is TGTGCCAGTAGTACCCTGGTGACTAGCGGCGAGCAGTACTTC.